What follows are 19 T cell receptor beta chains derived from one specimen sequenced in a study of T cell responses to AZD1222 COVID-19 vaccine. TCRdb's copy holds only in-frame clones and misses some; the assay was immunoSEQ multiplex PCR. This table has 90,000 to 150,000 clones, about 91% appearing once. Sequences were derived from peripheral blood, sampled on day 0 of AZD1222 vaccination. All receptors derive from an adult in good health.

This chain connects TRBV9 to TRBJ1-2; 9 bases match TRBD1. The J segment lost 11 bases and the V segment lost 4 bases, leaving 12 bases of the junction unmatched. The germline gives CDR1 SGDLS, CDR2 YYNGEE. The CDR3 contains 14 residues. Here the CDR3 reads CASSPGQGGVRYTF. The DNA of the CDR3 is TGTGCCAGCAGCCCGGGACAGGGCGGCGTTCGGTACACCTTC.

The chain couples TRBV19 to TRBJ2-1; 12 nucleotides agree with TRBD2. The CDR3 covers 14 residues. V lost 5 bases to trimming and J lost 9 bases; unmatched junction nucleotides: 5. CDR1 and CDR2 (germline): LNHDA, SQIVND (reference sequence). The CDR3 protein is CASSLAGGPREQFF. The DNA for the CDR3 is TGTGCCAGTAGTCTAGCGGGGGGGCCGCGTGAGCAGTTCTTC. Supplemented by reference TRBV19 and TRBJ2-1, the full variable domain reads DGGITQSPKYLFRKEGQNVTLSCEQNLNHDAMYWYRQDPGQGLRLIYYSQIVNDFQKGDIAEGYSVSREKKESFPLTVTSAQKNPTAFYLCASSLAGGPREQFFGPGTRLTVL.

The CDR3 is CASSLSGGSSYNEQFF. The CDR3 DNA is TGTGCCAGCAGTTTATCGGGGGGGAGCTCCTACAATGAGCAGTTCTTC. This sequence joins TRBV6-2 or TRBV6-3 and TRBJ2-1; 8 bases agree with TRBD2. The CDR3 runs to 16 residues. V lost 4 bases to trimming and J lost 0 bases; unmatched junction nucleotides: 5. CDR1 MNHEY and CDR2 SVGEGT come from the germline V gene.

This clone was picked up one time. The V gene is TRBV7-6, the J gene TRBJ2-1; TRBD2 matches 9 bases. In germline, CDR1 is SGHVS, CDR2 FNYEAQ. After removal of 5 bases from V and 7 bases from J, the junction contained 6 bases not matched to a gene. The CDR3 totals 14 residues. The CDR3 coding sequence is TGTGCCAGCAGCCGCCGGCTAGCGGGGAATGAGCAGTTCTTC. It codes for CASSRRLAGNEQFF.

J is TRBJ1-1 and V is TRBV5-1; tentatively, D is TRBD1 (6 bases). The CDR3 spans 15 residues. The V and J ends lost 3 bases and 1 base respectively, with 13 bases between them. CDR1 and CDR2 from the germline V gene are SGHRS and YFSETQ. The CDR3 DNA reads TGCGCCAGCAGCTCCATGATGACAGGGAACACTGAAGCTTTCTTT. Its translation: CASSSMMTGNTEAFF.

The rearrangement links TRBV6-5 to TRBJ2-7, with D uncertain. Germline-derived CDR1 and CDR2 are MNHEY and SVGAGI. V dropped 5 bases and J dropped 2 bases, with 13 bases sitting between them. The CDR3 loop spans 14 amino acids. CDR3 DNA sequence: TGTGCCAGCAGTCTAACCAAGAAGACCTACGAGCAGTACTTC. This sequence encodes CASSLTKKTYEQYF.

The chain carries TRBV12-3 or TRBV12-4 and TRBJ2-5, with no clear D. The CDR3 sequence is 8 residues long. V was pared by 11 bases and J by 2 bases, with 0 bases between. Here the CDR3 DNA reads TGTGCCCAAGAGACCCAGTACTTC. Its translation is CAQETQYF.

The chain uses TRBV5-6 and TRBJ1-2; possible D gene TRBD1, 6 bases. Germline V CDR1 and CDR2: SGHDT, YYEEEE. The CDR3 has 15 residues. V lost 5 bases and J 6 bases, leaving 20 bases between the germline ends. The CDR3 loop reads CASRGLNDRYHGYTF. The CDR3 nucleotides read TGTGCCAGCAGGGGCCTCAACGACAGGTACCATGGCTACACCTTC.

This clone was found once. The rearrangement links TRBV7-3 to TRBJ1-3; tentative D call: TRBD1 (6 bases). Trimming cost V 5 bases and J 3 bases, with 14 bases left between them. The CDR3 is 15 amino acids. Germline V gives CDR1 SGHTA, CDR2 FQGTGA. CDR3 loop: CASSPTNRDGNTIYF. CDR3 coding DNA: TGTGCCAGCAGCCCAACAAACAGGGATGGAAACACCATATATTTT.

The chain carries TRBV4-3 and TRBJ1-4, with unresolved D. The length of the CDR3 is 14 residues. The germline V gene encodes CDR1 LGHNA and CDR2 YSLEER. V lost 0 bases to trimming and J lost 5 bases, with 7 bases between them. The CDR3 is CASSQETGNEKLFF. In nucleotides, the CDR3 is TGCGCCAGCAGCCAAGAAACCGGGAATGAAAAACTGTTTTTT.

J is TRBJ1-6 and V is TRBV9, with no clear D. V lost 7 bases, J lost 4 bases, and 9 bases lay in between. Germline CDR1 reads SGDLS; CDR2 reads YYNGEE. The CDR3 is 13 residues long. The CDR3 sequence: CASATNYNSPLHF. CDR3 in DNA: TGTGCCAGCGCGACAAATTATAATTCACCCCTCCACTTT.

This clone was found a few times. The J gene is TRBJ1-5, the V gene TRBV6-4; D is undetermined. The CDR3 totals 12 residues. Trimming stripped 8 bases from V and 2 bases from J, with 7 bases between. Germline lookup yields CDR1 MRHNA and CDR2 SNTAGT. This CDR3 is CASAEGNQPQHF. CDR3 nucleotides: TGTGCCAGCGCCGAGGGCAATCAGCCCCAGCATTTT.

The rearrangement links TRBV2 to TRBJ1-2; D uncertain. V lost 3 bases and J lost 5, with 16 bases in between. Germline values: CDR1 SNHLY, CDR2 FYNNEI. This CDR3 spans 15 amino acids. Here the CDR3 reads CASSDARAAIYGYTF. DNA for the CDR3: TGTGCCAGCAGTGACGCGAGGGCGGCGATATATGGCTACACCTTC.

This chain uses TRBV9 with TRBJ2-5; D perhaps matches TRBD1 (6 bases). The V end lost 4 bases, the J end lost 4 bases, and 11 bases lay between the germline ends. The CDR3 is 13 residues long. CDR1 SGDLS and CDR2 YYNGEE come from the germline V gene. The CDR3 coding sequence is TGTGCCAGCAGCATCCAGGGGCCAGAGACCCAGTACTTC. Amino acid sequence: CASSIQGPETQYF.

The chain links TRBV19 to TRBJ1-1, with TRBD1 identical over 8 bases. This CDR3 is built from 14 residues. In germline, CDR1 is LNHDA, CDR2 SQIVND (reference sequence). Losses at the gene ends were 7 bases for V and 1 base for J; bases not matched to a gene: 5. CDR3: CASNTGQANTEAFF. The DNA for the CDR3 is TGTGCCAGTAACACGGGACAGGCGAACACTGAAGCTTTCTTT.

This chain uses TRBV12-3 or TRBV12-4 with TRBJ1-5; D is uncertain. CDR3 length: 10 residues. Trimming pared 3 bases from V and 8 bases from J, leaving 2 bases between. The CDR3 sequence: CASSLKPQHF. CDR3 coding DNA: TGTGCCAGCAGTTTGAAGCCCCAGCATTTT.

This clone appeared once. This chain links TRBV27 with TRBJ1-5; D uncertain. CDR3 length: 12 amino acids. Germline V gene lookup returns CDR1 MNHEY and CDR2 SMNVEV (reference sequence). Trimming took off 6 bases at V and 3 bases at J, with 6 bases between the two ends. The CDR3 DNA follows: TGTGCCAGCAGCCGGGTCAATCAGCCCCAGCATTTT. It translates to CASSRVNQPQHF.

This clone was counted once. The CDR3 DNA reads TGCAGCGTTGAGAACTCGATGGCAGGATCGGCCGGGGAGCTGTTTTTT. This codes for CSVENSMAGSAGELFF. This rearrangement joins TRBV29-1 to TRBJ2-2; D gene uncertain. CDR3 length: 16 residues. The V end was cut by 3 bases, the J end by 6 bases, with 20 bases between. Germline CDR1 SQVTM, CDR2 ANQGSEA.

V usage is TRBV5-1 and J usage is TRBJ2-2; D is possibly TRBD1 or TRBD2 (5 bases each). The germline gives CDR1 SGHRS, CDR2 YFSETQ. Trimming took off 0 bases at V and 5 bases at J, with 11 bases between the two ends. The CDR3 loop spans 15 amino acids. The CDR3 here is CASSLVGDGTGELFF. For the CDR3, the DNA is TGCGCCAGCAGCTTGGTGGGGGACGGGACCGGGGAGCTGTTTTTT. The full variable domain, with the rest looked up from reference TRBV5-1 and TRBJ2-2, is KAGVTQTPRYLIKTRGQQVTLSCSPISGHRSVSWYQQTPGQGLQFLFEYFSETQRNKGNFPGRFSGRQFSNSRSEMNVSTLELGDSALYLCASSLVGDGTGELFFGEGSRLTVL.